This TCR beta chain derives from a study of cytomegalovirus exposure and HLA in healthy donors (dated by TCRdb to about 2017). The study in broad terms: According to a later analysis, the 120 or so validation repertoires were produced on the same platform as the 680 or so repertoires of the first cohort. The study aimed to test whether signatures of past pathogen exposure could be identified by cataloging public T cell receptors. A separate validation cohort of 100 to 150 different subjects was used in addition to the approximately 700-subject first cohort. The study combined high-throughput TCR immunosequencing, statistical association of individual TCRs with disease status, and machine learning to predict cytomegalovirus infection status. What the study reported, not specific to this receptor: A total of roughly 160 TCR beta chains were listed by the study as associated with cytomegalovirus. Subsequent analysis determined that TCRs grouped into clusters in the first cohort also showed a tendency toward co-occurrence across the 120 or so validation repertoires, and 94% of cluster scores exceeded 0. The authors suggested that the approach could potentially be generalized to other disease states and immunological phenotypes. The classifier was reported to diagnose cytomegalovirus status with high specificity and sensitivity in both the original and validation cohorts. While some public TCRs were present in many individuals, most TCR sequences turned up only very rarely across donors. In vitro tests confirmed that a few of the cytomegalovirus-associated TCR beta chains recognize cytomegalovirus antigens. A later analysis lacked HLA typing for the validation cohort, so it scored co-occurrence in that cohort across all 110 or so repertoires.

This clone came up many times. The antigen this receptor binds is unknown. The sample holds no much larger clone one base away, and base qualities are not on file. Separate from the roughly 630-subject first cohort, the validation cohort of 90 to 150 subjects was the group to which the donors belonged. Libraries were built with the immunoSEQ multiplex PCR assay. The source study handled its data this way. A statistical classification framework was built for diagnosing cytomegalovirus status from the catalog of TCR beta chain sequences. TCRdb carries this immuneACCESS record with in-frame sequences only. Its versions omit some clonotypes, under half of them owing to an unresolved V gene in the studies checked, with the rest unexplained. V and J calls and clone size are copied from that table; D and trimming were computed from the DNA. The sample has 150,000 to 200,000 clones on record, around four fifths of them singletons. Approximately 7% of the sample goes to the ten largest clones.

The CDR3 has 14 amino acids, counting the end cysteine and phenylalanine. Here the CDR3 DNA is all that survives: 42 bases in frame from base 1. The germline V gene (reference sequence) yields SEHNR for CDR1 and FQNEAQ for CDR2. The V end gives up 7 bases and the J end 6 bases, leaving 11 bases in the junction not matched to a gene. Sequencing was carried out using PBMCs. The chain employs TRBV7-9 and TRBJ2-7; 8 central nucleotides agree with TRBD2. The receptor was derived from a man in his late teens or twenties in good health and CMV-seropositive. The nucleotide sequence is given as TGTGCCAGCACTTACCGGGAGGGTACGGGCGAGCAGTACTTC. Translated, this is CASTYREGTGEQYF.